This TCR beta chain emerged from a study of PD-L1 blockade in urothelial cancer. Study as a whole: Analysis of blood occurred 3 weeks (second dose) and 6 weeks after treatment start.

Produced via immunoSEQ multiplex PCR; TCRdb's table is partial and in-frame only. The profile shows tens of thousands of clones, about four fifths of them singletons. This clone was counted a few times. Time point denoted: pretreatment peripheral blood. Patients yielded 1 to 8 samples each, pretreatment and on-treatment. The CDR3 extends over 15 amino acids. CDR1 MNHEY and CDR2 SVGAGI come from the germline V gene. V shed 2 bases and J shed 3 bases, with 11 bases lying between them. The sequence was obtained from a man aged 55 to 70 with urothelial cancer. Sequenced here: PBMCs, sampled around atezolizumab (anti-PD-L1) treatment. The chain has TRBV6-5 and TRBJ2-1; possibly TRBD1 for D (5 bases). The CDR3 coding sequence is TGTGCCAGCAGTTACAAGGGGCCCGTCTACAATGAGCAGTTCTTC. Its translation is CASSYKGPVYNEQFF.